The T cell receptor beta chain under discussion was sequenced for a study of cytomegalovirus exposure and HLA in healthy donors. The primer mix had 60 Vbeta and 13 Jbeta primers. The protocol was immunoSEQ multiplex PCR, while the TCRdb copy is restricted to in-frame clones and leaves out a portion. The sample's table shows 130,000 or so clones. With 2 bases removed from V and 5 bases from J, the gap between germline ends came to 9 bases. The CDR3 totals 13 residues. The germline CDR1 and CDR2 sequences are MNHEY and SMNVEV (reference sequence). Sequencing was done on a sample of PBMCs. The source is a man aged 18 to 29 in good health and CMV-seronegative. The V call is TRBV27, the J call TRBJ1-1; D possibly corresponds to TRBD1 (5 bases). The CDR3 region is CASSLMAGTEAFF. CDR3 DNA sequence: TGTGCCAGCAGTTTAATGGCAGGGACTGAAGCTTTCTTT.